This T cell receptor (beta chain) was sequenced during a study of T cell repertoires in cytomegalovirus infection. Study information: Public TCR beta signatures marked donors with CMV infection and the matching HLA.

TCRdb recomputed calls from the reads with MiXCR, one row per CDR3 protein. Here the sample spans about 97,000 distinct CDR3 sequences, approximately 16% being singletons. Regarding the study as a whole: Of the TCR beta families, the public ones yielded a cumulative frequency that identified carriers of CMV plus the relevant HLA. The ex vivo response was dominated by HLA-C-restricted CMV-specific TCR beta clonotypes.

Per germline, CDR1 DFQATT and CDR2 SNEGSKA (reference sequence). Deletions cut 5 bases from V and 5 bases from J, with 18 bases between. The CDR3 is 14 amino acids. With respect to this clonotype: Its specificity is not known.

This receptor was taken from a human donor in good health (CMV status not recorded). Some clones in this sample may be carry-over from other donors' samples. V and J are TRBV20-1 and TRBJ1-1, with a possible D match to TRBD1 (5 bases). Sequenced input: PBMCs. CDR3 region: CSAPMQGGSTEAFF. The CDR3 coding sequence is TGCAGTGCTCCCATGCAGGGAGGATCGACTGAAGCTTTCTTT.